Listed here is a single T cell receptor (beta chain). This sample is drawn from a study of cytomegalovirus exposure and HLA in healthy donors. A multiplex PCR was run with 60 Vbeta primers and 13 Jbeta primers. Clones were read by immunoSEQ multiplex PCR, and TCRdb kept only the in-frame ones, dropping some. In the table there are some 160,000 clones, around three quarters of which are singletons. Trimming pared 5 bases from V and 1 base from J, leaving 17 bases between. This CDR3 is built from 16 residues. CDR1 is SGHTA and CDR2 is FQGTGA in the germline V gene. The chain recombines TRBV7-3 with TRBJ1-1; D call uncertain. Input material: PBMCs. The sequence came from a man aged 40-50 years in good health and CMV-seronegative. As DNA, the CDR3 is TGTGCCAGCAGCCCACGCGCGCGCACAGCGAACACTGAAGCTTTCTTT. Translated, it gives CASSPRARTANTEAFF.